The source of this TCR beta chain is a study of Ad26.COV2.S vaccination and SARS-CoV-2 variants. Findings of the study overall: Total T cell responses may have been underestimated by the TCR breadth and depth analyses. Vaccinees displayed broader spike-specific TCR repertoires than placebo recipients. Substantial breadth was reportedly displayed by spike-specific CD8+ and CD4+ T cell responses after vaccination.

The repertoire was sequenced with immunoSEQ multiplex PCR; TCRdb's copy has only in-frame clones and lacks some. The sample holds fewer than 800,000 clones, approximately 88% seen once. Trimming left V 11 bases short and J 14 bases short, with 19 bases between. The CDR3 length is 11 residues. Germline-derived CDR1 and CDR2 are MNHEY and SVGAGI. Described treatment: roughly 19 received Ad26.COV2.S at low or high dose, single or two shots; 5 received placebo; per-sample allocation not given. Sampling occurred on day 63 after the first vaccine or placebo injection. For this clone: The antigen is unknown.

Sequenced here: peripheral blood, sampled in a trial of Ad26.COV2.S vaccine versus placebo. The TCR originated in a person aged 18-65 years who received the Ad26.COV2.S COVID-19 vaccine or a placebo. The chain employs TRBV6-5 and TRBJ2-1, with TRBD1 as a possible D gene (6 bases). The CDR3 sequence is CASLGQNKKFF. CDR3 in DNA: TGTGCCTCCCTGGGACAAAACAAAAAGTTCTTC.